This T cell receptor beta chain was recorded in a study of cytomegalovirus exposure and HLA in healthy donors. Study-level points and caveats: Listed as cytomegalovirus-associated were 150 to 200 TCR beta chains.

Of note for this clone: Its target is unknown.

The donors were part of the validation cohort, which consisted of some 120 subjects and was separate from the first cohort of about 650 subjects. Sequencing was performed with immunoSEQ multiplex PCR; in TCRdb, only in-frame clones are kept and a portion is missing. This sample has roughly 56,000 clones, with 93% found just once. This clonotype was sampled from a woman between 18 and 29 years old in good health and CMV-seropositive. The source material was PBMCs.

This chain's CDR3 is CASSRQGLYHEQYF. CDR3 nucleotides: TGTGCCAGCAGCCGACAGGGACTTTACCACGAGCAGTACTTC. The gene calls are TRBV7-2 and TRBJ2-7; TRBD1 is a possible D gene (7 bases). CDR3 length equals 14 residues. The V end was cut by 5 bases, the J end by 5 bases, with 16 bases between. The germline V gene encodes CDR1 SGHTA and CDR2 FQGNSA.